This entry concerns a single TCR beta chain. The data are from a study of T-cell reconstitution after alpha-beta-depleted transplantation in children. TCRbeta library preparation incorporated unique molecular identifiers. One entry per CDR3 protein, called by TCRdb with MiXCR from the PCR reads. The data contain about 200,000 distinct CDR3 sequences, 5.5% to 7% of them singletons. Material: PBMCs, obtained before TCRalphabeta/CD19-depleted stem cell transplant. The clonotype comes from a girl less than two years old with combined immunodeficiency, due to receive a stem cell transplant.

CDR3 sequence: CASSQEGLAGALGEQFF. For the CDR3, the DNA is TGTGCCAGCAGCCAAGAAGGACTAGCGGGGGCCTTGGGTGAGCAGTTCTTC. V gene TRBV7-3 combines with J gene TRBJ2-1, with 13 positions matching TRBD2. Germline lookup yields CDR1 SGHTA and CDR2 FQGTGA. This CDR3 comprises 17 residues. V was clipped by 5 bases and J by 9 bases; unmatched bases: 13.